This T cell receptor beta chain was sequenced in a study of response to subunit inactivated influenza vaccine. The CDR3 has 18 amino acids. The V end lost 0 bases, the J end lost 0 bases, and 18 bases lay between the germline ends. Germline CDR1 reads DFQATT; CDR2 reads SNEGSKA (reference sequence). This clonotype was counted only a few times. What it recognizes is unknown. Using its own MiXCR run on the RT-PCR reads, TCRdb lists one record per CDR3 protein. The sample lists around 170,000 distinct CDR3 sequences, over 8.5% occurring once. General study results and limits: New T cells are recruited in small numbers by each seasonal influenza vaccination, according to the authors' suggestion.

The TCR originated in a man aged 50 to 69 who received an inactivated influenza vaccine. The chain recombines TRBV20-1 with TRBJ2-1; tentative D call: TRBD2 (6 bases). The input for sequencing was CD8+ T cells sorted from PBMCs, taken 23 to 25 months after vaccination. The CDR3 loop reads CSARDPSGSGYSYNEQFF. In nucleotides, the CDR3 is TGCAGTGCTAGAGACCCCTCGGGTAGCGGTTACTCCTACAATGAGCAGTTCTTC.